This T cell receptor beta chain was captured by sequencing in a study of OX40 agonist ivuxolimab in advanced cancers. Study-wide context: Ivuxolimab, which targeted the costimulatory receptor OX40 (CD134), was an agonistic, fully human IgG2 monoclonal antibody. Intravenous ivuxolimab was administered to patients every 2 weeks at six dose levels: 0.01, 0.1, 0.3, 1.5, 3 and 10 mg/kg. Among the roughly 50 dose-escalation patients, about 19 had hepatocellular carcinoma, around 15 melanoma, 9 renal cell carcinoma and 9 head and neck cancer. A male proportion of 70% to 90% and a mean age of about 60 years, ranging from roughly 20 to 80, were recorded for the dose-escalation cohort. Prior anti-PD-1, anti-PD-L1 or anti-CTLA-4 therapy was permitted, and about two fifths of dose-escalation patients had received checkpoint inhibitors. Partial responses occurred in three dose-escalation patients, of whom one had hepatocellular carcinoma and two had cutaneous melanoma. Peripheral TCRbeta sequencing aimed to test whether ivuxolimab altered TCR sequence diversity and caused clonal T-cell expansion. The paper describes the monotherapy dose-escalation part (N of about 52 patients) of the phase I trial of ivuxolimab.

To sequence the TCRbeta CDR3 region, genomic DNA was isolated from the sorted cells. TCRbeta CDR3 regions were sequenced using the immunoSEQ Assay. The source is immuneACCESS, and TCRdb retained only in-frame sequences with V and J called. Part of the clones is not carried over; for the studies checked, unresolved V genes explain less than half of this, and the remainder is unexplained. For this sample the table gives 90,000 to 150,000 clones, of which approximately 90% were detected only once. The ten largest clones add up to about 0.55% of the sample. Patients with a history of autoimmune disease or receiving systemic immunosuppression were excluded from the trial. In every dose cohort, peripheral blood was drawn for TCR sequencing at baseline, cycle 4 day 1, and cycle 7 day 1. The samples were taken from a phase I, first-in-human, multicenter, open-label dose-escalation trial of ivuxolimab. Adults with locally advanced or metastatic head and neck squamous cell, hepatocellular, melanoma or renal cell carcinoma were enrolled in the trial. CD4+ and CD8+ T cells were sorted separately from peripheral blood before TCR sequencing.

The paper as a whole reports these results and caveats: The antigen specificity of the peripheral T cells that underwent clonal expansion was not determined. Low levels of normalized T-cell clonal expansion were also seen in some patients who did not respond. Partial responders in the 0.1-3.0 mg/kg groups had among the lowest normalized peripheral clonal expansion, especially among CD8+ T cells. After ivuxolimab, CD8+ T cells had more expanded clones than CD4+ T cells on average. At doses from 0.1 to 3.0 mg/kg, clonal expansion was seen in both CD4+ and CD8+ blood T cells between baseline and week 6.

The V and J ends are trimmed by 0 bases and 2 bases, leaving 10 bases between them. Measured from the cysteine to the phenylalanine, the CDR3 is 14 residues long. Only the CDR3 DNA stays, 42 bases, in frame from base 1. CDR1 is given as GTSNPN and CDR2 as SVGIG, both from the germline V gene (reference sequence). As regards this clone: It lacks a known antigen. No clone much larger than this one lies a single base away; base qualities are absent.

The sample was CD4+ or CD8+ T cells sorted from blood, taken in a trial of the OX40 agonist ivuxolimab. In this chain, TRBV30 is recombined with TRBJ1-2; TRBD1 might be the D gene, on 5 matching bases. The receptor was isolated from an adult with an advanced solid tumor such as melanoma, head and neck, liver or kidney cancer. CDR3 reads: CAWSVLRGNYGYTF. The DNA sequence is TGTGCCTGGAGTGTACTTCGGGGGAACTATGGCTACACCTTC.